Below are 7 T cell receptor beta chains sequenced from a single sample in a study of cytomegalovirus exposure and HLA in healthy donors. The method was immunoSEQ multiplex PCR; TCRdb's version includes in-frame clones alone and lacks a portion of them. The sample shows about 120,000 clones, about nine tenths of them seen only once. Material for sequencing was PBMCs. These TCRs come from a man aged 18 to 30 in good health and CMV-seronegative.

The rearrangement links TRBV5-4 to TRBJ2-7; D is perhaps TRBD1 (5 bases). Trimming removed 6 bases from V and 2 bases from J, with 12 bases in between. Germline V gene data show CDR1 as SGHNT and CDR2 as YYREEE (reference sequence). CDR3 length: 13 amino acids. The CDR3 nucleotides are TGTGCCAGCAAGGCCCAGGGCCCCTACGAGCAGTACTTC. Translation gives CASKAQGPYEQYF.

The chain is built from TRBV5-4 and TRBJ1-3; the D gene is possibly TRBD1 (6 bases). In germline, CDR1 is SGHNT, CDR2 YYREEE (reference sequence). V was clipped by 3 bases and J by 2 bases, with 12 bases between them. CDR3 size: 15 residues. Written as DNA, the CDR3 is TGTGCCAGCAGCTCCCCGGGACACACTGGAAACACCATATATTTT. Amino acids: CASSSPGHTGNTIYF.

The chain recombines TRBV6-5 with TRBJ1-2, with 7 bases fitting TRBD1. The CDR3 consists of 16 residues. Unmatched junction bases numbered 9, after V lost 0 bases and J lost 5 bases. Germline loops: CDR1 MNHEY, CDR2 SVGAGI. The CDR3 DNA reads as TGTGCCAGCAGTTACTCGCGACAGGGTGGGTTTTATGGCTACACCTTC. This encodes CASSYSRQGGFYGYTF.

V gene TRBV7-2 combines with J gene TRBJ1-4; D perhaps matches TRBD1 (6 bases). The germline V gene encodes CDR1 SGHTA and CDR2 FQGNSA. V gave up 5 bases and J gave up 6 bases, with 16 bases separating them. The CDR3 totals 15 residues. The CDR3 DNA reads TGTGCCAGCAGCCAGGGGCAGGGGCGCTATGAAAAACTGTTTTTT. Amino acid sequence: CASSQGQGRYEKLFF.

The chain has TRBV14 and TRBJ2-1; 11 nucleotides line up with TRBD2. V lost 4 bases to trimming and J lost 2 bases; unmatched junction nucleotides: 4. The CDR3 extends over 16 amino acids. Germline V gene data show CDR1 as SGHDN and CDR2 as FVKESK. The CDR3 protein is CASSPLTSGAYNEQFF. The CDR3 DNA follows: TGTGCCAGCAGCCCGCTGACTAGCGGGGCCTACAATGAGCAGTTCTTC.

CDR3 sequence reads: CASSYLQVNTEAFF. As DNA, the CDR3 is TGTGCCAGCAGTTACCTACAGGTGAACACTGAAGCTTTCTTT. V is TRBV6-6 and J is TRBJ1-1; TRBD1 is a possible D gene (5 bases). Trimming took 2 bases from V and 0 from J, leaving 7 bases between them. The CDR3 length is 14 residues. Germline lookup yields CDR1 MNHNY and CDR2 SVGAGI (reference sequence).

V is TRBV27 and J is TRBJ1-1, with TRBD1 identical over 9 bases. The germline gives CDR1 MNHEY, CDR2 SMNVEV (reference sequence). The CDR3 has 16 residues. J was trimmed by 4 bases and V by 6 bases; bases with no gene match: 12. The CDR3 DNA reads TGTGCCAGCAGCCCCACAGGGGGCGCCTTTGGCACTGAAGCTTTCTTT. Protein product: CASSPTGGAFGTEAFF.